The rows below give T cell receptor beta chains drawn from one sample of a study of beta chain features in type 1 diabetes. The table came from immunoSEQ multiplex PCR; TCRdb's copy has only in-frame clones and leaves some out. The data hold 200,000 to 250,000 clones, with around 65% observed a single time. What was sequenced was naive CD4+ T cells from blood. These TCRs come from a man younger than 40 in good health. Both conserved end residues are part of each CDR3. A D gene is named only where the DNA matches it firmly. Size tells how often a clone was seen (once, few, many) or the class of an expanded clone, and some rows leave it out.

TRBJ2-7 | . | TRBD2 | TRBV30 | TGTGCCTGGACGGTCGGACTAGCCCAGTACTTC | CAWTVGLAQYF
TRBJ2-7 | once | . | TRBV15 | TGTGCCACCAGCAGACAGGGAAGCTCCTACGAGCAGTACTTC | CATSRQGSSYEQYF
TRBJ2-1 | . | . | TRBV2 | TGTGCCAGCAGTGAGGGATCGTACAATGAGCAGTTCTTC | CASSEGSYNEQFF
TRBJ2-3 | . | TRBD1 | TRBV11-2 | TGTGCCAGCAGCTTAAGTTCAGGACAGGAAGAATTT | CASSLSSGQEEF
TRBJ2-7 | . | TRBD1 | TRBV6-5 | TGTGCCAGCAGCCGCGCTGGACAGGGCTCCTACGAGCAGTACTTC | CASSRAGQGSYEQYF
TRBJ1-2 | few | . | TRBV5-4 | TGTGCCAGCAGCTTGGATCAGATGAATGACTACACCTTC | CASSLDQMNDYTF
TRBJ2-3 | . | . | TRBV13 | TGTGCCAGCAGCCCCCAAAGGGGCACCACAGATACGCAGTATTTT | CASSPQRGTTDTQYF
TRBJ2-3 | . | . | TRBV4-3 | TGCGCCAGCAGCCAAGATCCAGTGAGCACAGATACGCAGTATTTT | CASSQDPVSTDTQYF
TRBJ1-1 | . | . | TRBV9 | TGTGCCAGCAGCAAGCGGGACGCGTTAGGGACTGAAGCTTTCTTT | CASSKRDALGTEAFF
TRBJ1-4 | . | . | TRBV30 | TGTGCCTGGAGTGTGATGGGCCAGTTAAATGAAAAACTGTTTTTT | CAWSVMGQLNEKLFF
TRBJ1-5 | . | . | TRBV29-1 | TGCAGCGTTGGGGTAGCGGATCAGCCCCAGCATTTT | CSVGVADQPQHF
TRBJ2-1 | . | . | TRBV30 | TGTGCCTGGAGTGTAGGCGAGGAGCAGTTCTTC | CAWSVGEEQFF
TRBJ1-1 | once | . | TRBV29-1 | TGCAGCGTCGAGCCCCGCGGGGCCAGGGCTTTCTTT | CSVEPRGARAFF
TRBJ2-5 | . | . | TRBV15 | TGTGCCACCAGCAGGAGGGCAGCTAAAGAGACCCAGTACTTC | CATSRRAAKETQYF
TRBJ2-5 | few | . | TRBV10-3 | TGTGCCATCAGTGGCCATGGCGGGGTAGAGACCCAGTACTTC | CAISGHGGVETQYF
TRBJ2-1 | . | TRBD1 | TRBV9 | TGTGCCAGCAGCGTAGAAGCCCGGACAGGGGGCTTAGGTGAGCAGTTCTTC | CASSVEARTGGLGEQFF
TRBJ1-2 | . | TRBD1 | TRBV6-5 | TGTGCCAGCAGTAGGACAGGAGAATATGGCTACACCTTC | CASSRTGEYGYTF
TRBJ2-3 | . | TRBD2 | TRBV5-1 | TGCGCCAGCAGCCTGGAGGCTAGCGGGGGCACAGATACGCAGTATTTT | CASSLEASGGTDTQYF
TRBJ2-2 | . | . | TRBV19 | TGTGCCAGTAGTATAGCATCTGGCAGGCTCGGCACCGGGGAGCTGTTTTTT | CASSIASGRLGTGELFF
TRBJ2-6 | few | . | TRBV30 | TGTGCCTGCCCCCAGGGTCAGCACAGGAGTTCCTCTGGGGCCAACGTCCTGACTTTC | CACPQGQHRSSSGANVLTF